The TCR beta chain under discussion was sequenced for a study of OX40 agonist ivuxolimab in advanced cancers. The wider study: Dose-escalation patients were diagnosed with hepatocellular carcinoma, melanoma, renal cell cancer or head and neck cancer. Mean age around 60 years, range 23 to 79; approximately 83% male. Study outcomes and limitations: The expanded peripheral T cells' antigen specificity was not determined. Doses of 0.1 to 3.0 mg/kg were accompanied by clonal expansion of CD4+ and CD8+ blood T cells by week 6.

About this clone: Its antigen remains unknown.

Sequencing used immunoSEQ multiplex PCR; TCRdb keeps in-frame clones, though not all of them. The table records about 110,000 clones, 85% to 95% of them present only once. The TCR originated in an adult with an advanced solid tumor such as melanoma, head and neck, liver or kidney cancer. The source material was CD4+ or CD8+ T cells sorted from blood, sampled in a trial of the OX40 agonist ivuxolimab.

CDR3 sequence: CAWNSGGAYNEQFF. DNA of the CDR3: TGTGCCTGGAATAGCGGGGGGGCCTACAATGAGCAGTTCTTC. The V gene is TRBV30, the J gene TRBJ2-1; 11 positions agree with TRBD2. The V gene's germline CDR1 is GTSNPN and CDR2 SVGIG (reference sequence). This CDR3 contains 14 residues. Trimming cost V 4 bases and J 2 bases; bases outside gene matches: 1.